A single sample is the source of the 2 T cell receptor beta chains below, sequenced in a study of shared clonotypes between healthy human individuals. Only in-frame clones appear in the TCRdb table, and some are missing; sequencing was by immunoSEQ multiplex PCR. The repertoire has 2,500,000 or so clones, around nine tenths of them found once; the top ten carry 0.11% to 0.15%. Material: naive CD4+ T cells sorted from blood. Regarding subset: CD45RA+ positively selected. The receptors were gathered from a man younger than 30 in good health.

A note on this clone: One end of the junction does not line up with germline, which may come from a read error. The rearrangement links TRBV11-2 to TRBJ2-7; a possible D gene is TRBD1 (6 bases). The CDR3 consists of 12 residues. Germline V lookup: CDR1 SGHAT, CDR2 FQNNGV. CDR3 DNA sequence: TGTGCCAGCAGCTTAGTGAATAGGGACAAGGACTTC. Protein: CASSLVNRDKDF.

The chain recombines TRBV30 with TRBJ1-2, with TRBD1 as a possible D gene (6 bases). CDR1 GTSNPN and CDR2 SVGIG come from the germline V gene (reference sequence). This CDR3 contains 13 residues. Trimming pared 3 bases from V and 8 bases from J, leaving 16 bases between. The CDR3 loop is CAWSPGAAMGYTF. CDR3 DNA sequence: TGTGCCTGGAGCCCAGGGGCTGCCATGGGCTACACCTTC.